What follows are 14 T cell receptor beta chains derived from one specimen sequenced in a study of response to subunit inactivated influenza vaccine. TCRdb redid the calling of the RT-PCR reads with MiXCR, one entry per CDR3 protein. This table has about 570,000 distinct CDR3 sequences, about 11% appearing once. This sample also belongs to another study, concerning T cells expressing NK-cell markers. That source adds: TCR beta cDNA was generated via 5'RACE template switching incorporating UMIs.

The material sequenced was PBMCs from blood, taken on the day of vaccination. The receptors were sampled from a man aged 50 to 60 who received an inactivated influenza vaccine.

This rearrangement joins TRBV6-1 to TRBJ1-1; the D gene is possibly TRBD1 (6 bases). The V end was cut by 6 bases, the J end by 4 bases, with 21 bases between. In germline, CDR1 is MNHNS, CDR2 SASEGT. The CDR3 is made up of 16 amino acids. CDR3 DNA sequence: TGTGCCAGCAGCCTCGGGACATCCCCTTGGGGCACTGAAGCTTTCTTT. This sequence encodes CASSLGTSPWGTEAFF.

V is TRBV5-6 and J is TRBJ2-1; the D gene is possibly TRBD2 (5 bases). CDR3 length equals 12 residues. The germline CDR1 and CDR2 sequences are SGHDT and YYEEEE. Trimming left V 4 bases short and J 9 bases short, with 11 bases between. CDR3 protein: CASSTGLSEQFF. The CDR3 DNA reads as TGTGCCAGCAGCACCGGACTCTCTGAGCAGTTCTTC.

The table lists this clonotype with a few counts. The CDR3 nucleotides read TGCGCCAGCAGCTTGATCGGGGGCTACACTGAAGCTTTCTTT. Residues: CASSLIGGYTEAFF. The V and J genes are TRBV5-1 and TRBJ1-1; TRBD1 might be the D (6 bases). Germline lookup yields CDR1 SGHRS and CDR2 YFSETQ. The CDR3 loop spans 14 amino acids. Trimming shortened V by 1 base and J by 3 bases, and 10 bases separated the two germline ends.

This clonotype was found many times. V gene TRBV12-3 or TRBV12-4 combines with J gene TRBJ2-5, with D uncertain. CDR3 length equals 13 residues. With 6 bases removed from V and 3 bases from J, the gap between germline ends came to 11 bases. The CDR3 region is CASSSDQKETQYF. CDR3 DNA sequence: TGTGCCAGCAGCTCGGACCAGAAAGAGACCCAGTACTTC.

The chain is built from TRBV15 and TRBJ2-3; D may correspond to TRBD1 or TRBD2 (5 bases each). Looked up from germline, CDR1 is LNHNV and CDR2 is YYDKDF (reference sequence). Trimming removed 1 base at V and 2 bases at J, with 13 bases between. The CDR3 sequence is 16 residues long. The CDR3 sequence: CATSRVRDGYTDTQYF. CDR3 nucleotides: TGTGCCACCAGCAGAGTGAGGGACGGATACACAGATACGCAGTATTTT. Supplemented by reference TRBV15 and TRBJ2-3, the full variable domain reads DAMVIQNPRYQVTQFGKPVTLSCSQTLNHNVMYWYQQKSSQAPKLLFHYYDKDFNNEADTPDNFQSRRPNTSFCFLDIRSPGLGDTAMYLCATSRVRDGYTDTQYFGPGTRLTVL.

This clonotype has a count of ten or more. The J gene is TRBJ2-7, the V gene TRBV12-3 or TRBV12-4, with D perhaps being TRBD1 or TRBD2 (5 bases each). The CDR3 sequence is 13 residues long. The V gene lost 1 base and the J gene lost 6 bases, with 10 bases spanning the gap. CDR3 loop: CASSLGGVSEQYF. CDR3 bases: TGTGCCAGCAGTTTAGGAGGGGTTTCCGAGCAGTACTTC.

This clonotype was seen repeatedly, ten times or more. The V call is TRBV5-1, the J call TRBJ2-7; 13 positions match TRBD2. Trimming removed 4 bases from V and 2 bases from J; junction bases left unmatched: 0. The CDR3 covers 14 residues. Germline CDR1 SGHRS, CDR2 YFSETQ. The CDR3 nucleotides read TGCGCCAGCAGCGGGACTAGCGGGGCCTACGAGCAGTACTTC. As protein: CASSGTSGAYEQYF. Together with reference TRBV5-1 and TRBJ2-7, the CDR3 gives the full variable domain: KAGVTQTPRYLIKTRGQQVTLSCSPISGHRSVSWYQQTPGQGLQFLFEYFSETQRNKGNFPGRFSGRQFSNSRSEMNVSTLELGDSALYLCASSGTSGAYEQYFGPGTRLTVT.

The chain has TRBV6-2 or TRBV6-3 and TRBJ2-7; unclear D gene. Per the germline V gene, CDR1 is MNHEY and CDR2 is SVGEGT. V lost 2 bases and J 3 bases, leaving 14 bases between the germline ends. The CDR3 covers 15 residues. CDR3 in DNA: TGTGCCAGCAGTTACGGCGGTGAACTTCTCTACGAGCAGTACTTC. Its translation is CASSYGGELLYEQYF.

V and J are TRBV6-1 and TRBJ1-1, with 8 nucleotides matching TRBD1. This CDR3 has 14 residues. Germline lookup yields CDR1 MNHNS and CDR2 SASEGT. The V segment lost 5 bases and the J segment 7 bases; nucleotides outside the gene matches: 9. CDR3 DNA: TGTGCCAGCAGTCCCGGACAGGGTCGGGTTGAAGCTTTCTTT. This sequence encodes CASSPGQGRVEAFF.

This chain joins TRBV20-1 and TRBJ2-3, with 11 bases that match TRBD2. CDR1 is DFQATT, CDR2 SNEGSKA, per germline (reference sequence). This CDR3 region has 16 residues. Trimming removed 4 bases from V and 6 bases from J; junction bases left unmatched: 12. The CDR3 nucleotides are TGCAGTGCTACTACCGAACTAGCGGGAGTTGGGGATACGCAGTATTTT. It yields the protein CSATTELAGVGDTQYF.

The rearrangement uses TRBV10-3 and TRBJ2-5, with a weak D call TRBD1 (5 bases). Between the trimmed V and J ends, which lost 0 bases and 1 base, there was a span of 9 bases. The CDR3 extends over 15 amino acids. The germline CDR1 and CDR2 sequences are ENHRY and SYGVKD. The CDR3 nucleotides are TGTGCCATCAGTGAGTCTGGGGCAGGCCAAGAGACCCAGTACTTC. Amino acids: CAISESGAGQETQYF.

The chain uses TRBV10-3 and TRBJ2-5, with D maybe TRBD1 (5 bases). In germline, CDR1 is ENHRY, CDR2 SYGVKD. This CDR3 region has 14 residues. V dropped 1 base and J dropped 3 bases, with 9 bases sitting between them. The CDR3 is CAISELAGKETQYF. CDR3 nucleotides: TGTGCCATCAGTGAGTTGGCAGGGAAAGAGACCCAGTACTTC.

This clonotype was seen more than once but under ten times. The chain uses TRBV18 and TRBJ2-7, with D unresolved. Germline V gene data show CDR1 as KGHSH and CDR2 as LQKENI. This CDR3 contains 13 residues. Trimming shortened V by 3 bases and J by 4 bases, and 10 bases separated the two germline ends. CDR3 residues: CASSPPQIYEQYF. The DNA of the CDR3 is TGTGCCAGCTCACCGCCTCAGATTTACGAGCAGTACTTC.

The sample holds many counts of this clonotype. The rearrangement uses TRBV11-3 and TRBJ2-2; D is possibly TRBD2 (5 bases). The CDR3 has 15 amino acids. The germline V gene encodes CDR1 SGHNT and CDR2 YENEEA. Trimming removed 0 bases from V and 6 bases from J, with 11 bases in between. CDR3 loop: CASSLEGVRAGELFF. CDR3 sequence (DNA): TGTGCCAGCAGCTTAGAGGGAGTTCGGGCCGGGGAGCTGTTTTTT.